The rows below give T cell receptor beta chains drawn from one sample of a study of T-cell reconstitution after alpha-beta-depleted transplantation in children. TCRdb re-called the PCR reads through MiXCR, storing one row per CDR3 protein. This table holds some 600,000 distinct CDR3 sequences, 10% to 15% found once. This sample comprised PBMCs, mostly from graft donor cells, obtained 360 days after TCRalphabeta/CD19-depleted stem cell transplant. The origin of the receptors is a male patient between 10 and 17 years old who had a stem cell transplant for acute myeloid leukemia, so the T cells may come from the graft donor. The CDR3 runs from the conserved cysteine through the conserved F or W. A D gene is named only where the DNA matches it firmly. Rows give clone size only sometimes, using once, few, many, or a class for an expanded clone.

TRBJ2-1 few TRBD2 TRBV7-2 TGTGCCAGCAGCTTATGGGCGGGAGTGGAAAACAATGAGCAGTTCTTC CASSLWAGVENNEQFF
TRBJ2-1 few . TRBV7-8 TGTGCCAGCAGCTTAGCGGGCACCGGTGAGCAGTTCTTC CASSLAGTGEQFF
TRBJ1-1 . TRBD1 TRBV12-3/TRBV12-4 TGTGCCAGCAGCCCGGACAGGGTGGTTGAAGCTTTCTTT CASSPDRVVEAFF
TRBJ2-5 . . TRBV6-1 TGTGCCAGCAGGTCCTTGGGGCGAGAGACCCAGTACTTC CASRSLGRETQYF
TRBJ2-1 many . TRBV5-6 TGTGCCAGCAACCCATATCTCGACAGCTCCTACAATGAGCAGTTCTTC CASNPYLDSSYNEQFF
TRBJ1-1 few TRBD1 TRBV7-3 TGTGCCAGCAGCCCCGGACAGGGGAGGGGGAACACTGAAGCTTTCTTT CASSPGQGRGNTEAFF
TRBJ2-2 . TRBD2 TRBV5-1 TGCGCCAGCAGCCTAGCGGGACTAGCGAACACCGGGGAGCTGTTTTTT CASSLAGLANTGELFF
TRBJ2-3 many . TRBV30 TGTGCCTGGAGTGTACCAGATACGCAGTATTTT CAWSVPDTQYF
TRBJ2-1 . TRBD1 TRBV14 TGTGCCAGCAGCCGGACAGGGCCCGGGGGGTTCTTC CASSRTGPGGFF
TRBJ2-7 . . TRBV12-3/TRBV12-4 TGTGCCAGCAGTTTTGCCCCAATGTCTAGCTCCTACGAGCAGTACTTC CASSFAPMSSSYEQYF
TRBJ2-6 many . TRBV5-1 TGCGCCAGCAGCTTGGGACACCCCTCTGGGGCCAACGTCCTGACTTTC CASSLGHPSGANVLTF
TRBJ2-3 . TRBD2 TRBV29-1 TGCAGCGTCTTACGTTATGGGTCTAGCGGGATCTCTCTTACTAGCACAGATACGCAGTATTTT CSVLRYGSSGISLTSTDTQYF
TRBJ2-7 . TRBD1 TRBV7-8 TGTGCCAGCAGCTTAGGGGACAGGGGGCTCGAGCAGTACTTC CASSLGDRGLEQYF
TRBJ2-7 once TRBD2 TRBV28 TGTGCCAGCAGTCGACCGCGGGCTAGCGGGAGCTACGAGCAGTACTTC CASSRPRASGSYEQYF
TRBJ2-3 many . TRBV10-3 TGTGCCATCCGGGGCGACACAGATACGCAGTATTTT CAIRGDTDTQYF
TRBJ2-1 . TRBD2 TRBV20-1 TGCAGTGCTCCTCTATTGAGCGGGACTCATAGCTACAATGAGCAGTTCTTC CSAPLLSGTHSYNEQFF
TRBJ2-5 few TRBD2 TRBV12-3/TRBV12-4 TGTGCCAGCAGTTTGTTTGGGCTAGCGGGAGGGCAAGAGACCCAGTACTTC CASSLFGLAGGQETQYF